These 13 T cell receptor beta chains came from one sample sequenced in a study of T cell changes during pregnancy in multiple sclerosis. Assay: immunoSEQ multiplex PCR; the TCRdb copy retains only in-frame clones and omits some. The top ten clones hold roughly 1.4% of a sample with approximately 58,000 clones, roughly 92% of them seen once. The specimen was peripheral blood, collected in the second trimester of pregnancy. The receptors were gathered from a female donor with multiple sclerosis, enrolled in a pregnancy study.

J is TRBJ1-1 and V is TRBV6-5; D is perhaps TRBD1 (5 bases). CDR3 length: 12 residues. Germline V gives CDR1 MNHEY, CDR2 SVGAGI. V lost 8 bases to trimming and J lost 4 bases, with 11 bases between them. The CDR3 bases are TGTGCCAGCCACCCCGGGGGCACTGAAGCTTTCTTT. This sequence encodes CASHPGGTEAFF.

This clone was seen only a few times. The chain combines TRBV30 with TRBJ1-1, with unresolved D. CDR1 and CDR2 (germline): GTSNPN, SVGIG (reference sequence). The CDR3 covers 14 residues. The V end was cut by 3 bases, the J end by 1 base, with 12 bases between. CDR3 nucleotide sequence: TGTGCCTGGAGATACGGGATACGGAACACTGAAGCTTTCTTT. It encodes CAWRYGIRNTEAFF.

The chain uses TRBV29-1 and TRBJ2-7, with D possibly matching TRBD1 (5 bases). Germline loops: CDR1 SQVTM, CDR2 ANQGSEA. V lost 4 bases to trimming and J lost 2 bases, with 12 bases between them. There are 13 residues in the CDR3. CDR3 protein: CSVVSTEAYEQYF. CDR3 sequence (DNA): TGCAGCGTTGTTTCGACAGAAGCCTACGAGCAGTACTTC.

The chain combines TRBV6-6 with TRBJ2-1; D not certain. V gave up 4 bases and J gave up 5 bases, with 9 bases separating them. Germline V CDR1 and CDR2: MNHNY, SVGAGI (reference sequence). The CDR3 has 13 amino acids. In nucleotides, the CDR3 is TGTGCCAGCAGTTCTCCCGCGAACAATGAGCAGTTCTTC. Translated: CASSSPANNEQFF.

This clone appeared a single time. The chain recombines TRBV6-4 with TRBJ2-3; 9 positions agree with TRBD2. The CDR3 totals 15 residues. Germline values: CDR1 MRHNA, CDR2 SNTAGT. V lost 6 bases, J lost 1 base, and 5 bases stayed unmatched. The CDR3 loop reads CASRETSGGTDTQYF. The CDR3 DNA follows: TGTGCCAGCAGAGAGACTAGCGGAGGCACAGATACGCAGTATTTT.

The chain combines TRBV5-1 with TRBJ2-7; D perhaps matches TRBD2 (5 bases). CDR3 length: 15 residues. The germline V gene has CDR1 SGHRS and CDR2 YFSETQ. Trimming took 1 base from V and 4 from J, leaving 15 bases between them. This CDR3 is CASSLSYGMGYEQYF. The CDR3 DNA reads as TGCGCCAGCAGCTTGTCCTACGGGATGGGTTACGAGCAGTACTTC.

The genes are TRBV5-1 and TRBJ2-5; D gene uncertain. CDR1 and CDR2 from the germline V gene are SGHRS and YFSETQ. V was clipped by 1 base and J by 5 bases, with 12 bases between them. The CDR3 loop spans 14 amino acids. The CDR3 loop is CASSLTRRSETQYF. In DNA form, the CDR3 reads TGCGCCAGCAGCTTGACGCGTCGGTCGGAGACCCAGTACTTC.

This chain links TRBV6-4 with TRBJ2-3, with 8 bases aligning to TRBD2. The V gene's germline CDR1 is MRHNA and CDR2 SNTAGT. The CDR3 runs to 15 residues. J was trimmed by 6 bases and V by 0 bases; bases with no gene match: 5. CDR3 protein: CASSDSSGGADTQYF. In DNA form, the CDR3 reads TGTGCCAGCAGTGACTCGAGCGGGGGCGCGGATACGCAGTATTTT.

The chain couples TRBV7-9 to TRBJ1-2; D uncertain. The V end was cut by 2 bases, the J end by 3 bases, with 13 bases between. Germline CDR1 SEHNR, CDR2 FQNEAQ (reference sequence). This CDR3 is 15 amino acids long. This chain's CDR3 is CASSLMDSPYYGYTF. CDR3 in DNA: TGTGCCAGCAGCTTAATGGACTCGCCATACTATGGCTACACCTTC.

V usage is TRBV10-3 and J usage is TRBJ1-2; D may be TRBD1 (6 bases). The V gene's germline CDR1 is ENHRY and CDR2 SYGVKD. This CDR3 contains 14 residues. Trimming took off 6 bases at V and 4 bases at J, with 15 bases between the two ends. The DNA for the CDR3 is TGTGCCATCAGACGCGAGGGGGGGATCTATGGCTACACCTTC. Its translation is CAIRREGGIYGYTF.

The chain has TRBV28 and TRBJ2-5, with TRBD2 matching 16 bases. Germline CDR1 reads MDHEN; CDR2 reads SYDVKM. This CDR3 contains 18 residues. J gave up 3 bases and V 2 bases, and 6 bases lay outside the gene matches. The CDR3 DNA reads TGTGCCAGCAGTTTACGAGGGACTAGCGGGAGGGAAAAAGAGACCCAGTACTTC. Amino acid sequence: CASSLRGTSGREKETQYF.

This clone was recorded a few times. In the same sample, other DNA sequences code for this CDR3. The gene calls are TRBV2 and TRBJ2-1, with 11 positions matching TRBD2. The CDR3 sequence is 16 residues long. Germline V gene sequence: CDR1 SNHLY, CDR2 FYNNEI. The J segment lost 3 bases and the V segment lost 3 bases, leaving 4 bases of the junction unmatched. The CDR3, as DNA: TGTGCCAGCAGTGAGTGGACTAGCGGGCTCTACAATGAGCAGTTCTTC. Encoded protein: CASSEWTSGLYNEQFF.

This chain uses TRBV5-5 with TRBJ1-2; 8 bases are shared with TRBD1. J gave up 4 bases and V 3 bases, and 8 bases lay outside the gene matches. This CDR3 comprises 15 residues. The germline CDR1 and CDR2 sequences are SGHKS and YYEKEE (reference sequence). DNA for the CDR3: TGTGCCAGCAGCTCACAGACAGGGGAACGCTATGGCTACACCTTC. It yields the protein CASSSQTGERYGYTF.